Detailed here is one T cell receptor (beta chain). This clonotype was counted between two and nine times. This receptor's antigen is unknown. The input lacks base qualities; no much larger clone sits a single base away. Donors were 35 to 40 systemically healthy Caucasian individuals from Russia aged 6 to 90 years. Each donor gave 8 to 10 milliliters of peripheral blood, drawn into EDTA-treated Vacutainer tubes. Ficoll-Paque density-gradient centrifugation was used to isolate PBMCs, with at least 6 million obtained per sample. Trizol reagent was used to extract total RNA from PBMCs, with at least 6 micrograms per sample. For every donor, an aliquot of PBMCs went through flow cytometry to measure the percentages of naive CD45RAhigh/CD27high T cells. The entry originates in a study of blood T cells in healthy people across ages (dated by TCRdb to the mid-2010s). Context from the whole study: Template switching captured roughly one uniquely barcoded TCR beta cDNA molecule per two T cells in model experiments. To track age-related changes in TCR beta repertoire diversity, the study relied on deep sequencing normalized with unique cDNA molecular identifiers. Four age groups were formed from the donors: young (average around 15 years), middle-aged (just under 40), aged (about 62) and long-lived (around 82). Donors of different ages were randomly distributed across sequencing lanes to avoid experimental bias. The study analyzed two additional independent replicas of 1 million unique cDNA reads from the same blood draw for two donors, one aged 18 to 29 and one aged 80 or older. Broader findings and caveats from the paper: Donor CMV infection status was unknown, potentially confounding age-related changes in expanded clonotypes. Compared with the aged group, the long-lived group had more naive CD4+ T cells, fewer expanded clones and increased TCR diversity, a pattern suggesting age selection. Estimates of total diversity based on one million sequenced T cells were regarded as lower bounds and as underestimates. As age increased, observed TCR beta diversity per million T cells dropped in a roughly linear way, and a significant reduction was already evident by age 40. Bulk unsorted PBMC profiling prevented conclusive comparison of naive and antigen-experienced compartments. There was a strong correlation between observed TCR beta diversity and the percentage of naive T cells measured by flow cytometry.

The method behind the library was 5' RACE. Sequencing was performed on an Illumina HiSeq 2500. A second about 7 to 12 cycle PCR used a sample-barcoded 5' primer and a J-beta primer mix. A template-switch 5' adaptor carrying 12 random nucleotides introduced a unique molecular identifier onto each TCR beta cDNA molecule. Each sample yielded at least 2.5 million CDR3-containing paired-end reads. All of the RNA was converted into first-strand cDNA using the Mint cDNA synthesis kit, with a TRBC-specific oligonucleotide serving as the primer. Following uracil-DNA glycosylase treatment, all cDNA underwent a first 18-cycle PCR with the universal primers M1SS and BC2_uni_R. The paper's processing steps were these. Each sample was normalized by randomly selecting 1 million high-quality reads, each carrying a distinct molecular identifier. Reads sharing molecular identifiers were discarded rather than binned into consensus sequences. MiTCR, with a Q25 quality threshold and the strictest error-elimination algorithm, was used for CDR3 identification, clonotype clustering and error correction. A nonparametric unseen species model using Euler transformation provided a lower-bound estimate of total TCR beta diversity. The public reads were quality trimmed at Q25 with fastp and then assembled into clones with MiXCR by TCRdb, keeping productive beta chains. For every CDR3 protein sequence, its rows merge into one entry that carries the most common genes and DNA. These V and J calls rely on TCRdb rather than the paper's analysis. Across this sample there are 650,000 to 950,000 distinct CDR3 sequences, with roughly 44% seen only once. About a fifth of the sample rests with the top ten.

Taken from the germline V gene, the CDR1 and CDR2 loops are WSHSY and SAAADI. The CDR3 has 16 amino acids, counting the end cysteine and phenylalanine. The kept DNA is CDR3 alone, 48 bases in frame from the first base. The TCR sequence derives from a man between 60 and 75 years old in good health. Source material: blood. This sequence uses TRBV10-2 and TRBJ2-4; possibly the D gene is TRBD2, per 6 matching bases. The J call is in doubt because the DNA end fits TRBJ2-7 better. DNA sequence: TGCGCCAGCAGGGCCGACAGTTTCCCCCCCGGGGGCGAGCAGTACTTC. It specifies CASRADSFPPGGEQYF.